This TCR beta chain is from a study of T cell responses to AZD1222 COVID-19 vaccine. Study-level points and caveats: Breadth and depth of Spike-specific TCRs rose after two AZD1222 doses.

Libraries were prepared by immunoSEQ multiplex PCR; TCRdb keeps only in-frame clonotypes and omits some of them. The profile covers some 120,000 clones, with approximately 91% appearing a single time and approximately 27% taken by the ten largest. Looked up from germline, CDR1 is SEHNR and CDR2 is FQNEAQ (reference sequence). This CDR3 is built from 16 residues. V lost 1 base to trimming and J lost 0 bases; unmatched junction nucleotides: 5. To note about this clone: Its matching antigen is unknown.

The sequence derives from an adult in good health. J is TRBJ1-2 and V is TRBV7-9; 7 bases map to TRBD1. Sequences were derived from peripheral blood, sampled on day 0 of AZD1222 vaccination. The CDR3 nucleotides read TGTGCCAGCAGCTTAGTGGGGGACAGTGCTAACTATGGCTACACCTTC. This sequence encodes CASSLVGDSANYGYTF.